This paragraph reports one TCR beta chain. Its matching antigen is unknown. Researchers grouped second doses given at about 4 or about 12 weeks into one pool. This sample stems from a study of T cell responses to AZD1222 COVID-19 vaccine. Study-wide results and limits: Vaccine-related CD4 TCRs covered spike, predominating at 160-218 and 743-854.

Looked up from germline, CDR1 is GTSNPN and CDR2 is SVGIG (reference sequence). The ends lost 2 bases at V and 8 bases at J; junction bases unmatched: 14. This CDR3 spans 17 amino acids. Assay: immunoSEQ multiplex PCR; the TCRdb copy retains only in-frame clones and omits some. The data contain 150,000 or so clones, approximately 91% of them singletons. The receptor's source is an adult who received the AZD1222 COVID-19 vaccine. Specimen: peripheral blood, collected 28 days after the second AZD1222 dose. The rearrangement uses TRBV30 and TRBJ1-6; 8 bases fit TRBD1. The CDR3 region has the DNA TGTGCCTGGAGTTTAGGGAGGACAGGGTCTGGCGATTCACCCCTCCACTTT. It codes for CAWSLGRTGSGDSPLHF.